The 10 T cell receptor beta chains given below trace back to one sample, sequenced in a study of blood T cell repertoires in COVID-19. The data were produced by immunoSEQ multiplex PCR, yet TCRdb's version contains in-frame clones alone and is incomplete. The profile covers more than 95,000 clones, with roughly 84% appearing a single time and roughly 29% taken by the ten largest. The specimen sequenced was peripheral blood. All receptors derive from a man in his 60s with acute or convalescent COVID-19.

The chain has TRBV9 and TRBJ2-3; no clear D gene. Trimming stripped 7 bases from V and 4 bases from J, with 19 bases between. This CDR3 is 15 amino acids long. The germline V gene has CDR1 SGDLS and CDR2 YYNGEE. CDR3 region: CASGSEPLRSDTQYF. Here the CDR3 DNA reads TGTGCCAGCGGATCGGAGCCCCTACGTTCAGATACGCAGTATTTT.

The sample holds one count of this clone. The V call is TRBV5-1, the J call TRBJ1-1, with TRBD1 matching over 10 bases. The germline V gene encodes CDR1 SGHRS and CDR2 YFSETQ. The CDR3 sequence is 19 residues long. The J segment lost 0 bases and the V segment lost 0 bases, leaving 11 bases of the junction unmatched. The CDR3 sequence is CASSLDPRQGAWMNTEAFF. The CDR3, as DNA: TGCGCCAGCAGCTTGGACCCCAGACAGGGGGCCTGGATGAACACTGAAGCTTTCTTT.

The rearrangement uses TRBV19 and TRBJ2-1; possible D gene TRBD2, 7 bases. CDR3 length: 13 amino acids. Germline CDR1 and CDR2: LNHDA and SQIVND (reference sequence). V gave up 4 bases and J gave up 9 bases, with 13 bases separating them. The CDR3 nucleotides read TGTGCCAGTAGTAACGAGGGGGGGATTGAGCAGTTCTTC. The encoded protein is CASSNEGGIEQFF.

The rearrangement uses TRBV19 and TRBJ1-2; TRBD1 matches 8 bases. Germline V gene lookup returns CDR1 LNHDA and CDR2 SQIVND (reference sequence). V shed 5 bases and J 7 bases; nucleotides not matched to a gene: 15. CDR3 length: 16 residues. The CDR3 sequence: CASSERTGQFLRGYTF. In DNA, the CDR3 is TGTGCCAGTAGTGAGCGGACAGGGCAGTTCCTTCGTGGCTACACCTTC.

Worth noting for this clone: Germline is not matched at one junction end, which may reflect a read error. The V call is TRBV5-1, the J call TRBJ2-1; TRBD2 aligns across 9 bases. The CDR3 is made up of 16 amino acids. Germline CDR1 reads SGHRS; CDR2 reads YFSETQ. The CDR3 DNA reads TGCGCCAGCAGGTTGGGAGGCGGGAGGGCCGTCTATGAGCAGTTCTTC. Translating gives CASRLGGGRAVYEQFF.

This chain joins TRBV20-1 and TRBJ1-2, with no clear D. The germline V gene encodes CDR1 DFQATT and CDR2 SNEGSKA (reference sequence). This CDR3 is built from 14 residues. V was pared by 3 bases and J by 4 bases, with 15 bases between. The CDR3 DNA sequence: TGCAGTGCTAGTCCCTTCGCGGGAGCCTATGGCTACACCTTC. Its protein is CSASPFAGAYGYTF.

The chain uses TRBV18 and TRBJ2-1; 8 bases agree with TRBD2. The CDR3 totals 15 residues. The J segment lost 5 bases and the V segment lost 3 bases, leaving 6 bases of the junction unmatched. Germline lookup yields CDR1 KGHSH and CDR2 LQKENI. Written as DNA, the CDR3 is TGTGCCAGCTCACCGGGACTAGTTCTCGACAATGAGCAGTTCTTC. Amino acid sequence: CASSPGLVLDNEQFF. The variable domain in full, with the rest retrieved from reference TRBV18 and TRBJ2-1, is NAGVMQNPRHLVRRRGQEARLRCSPMKGHSHVYWYRQLPEEGLKFMVYLQKENIIDESGMPKERFSAEFPKEGPSILRIQQVVRGDSAAYFCASSPGLVLDNEQFFGPGTRLTVL.

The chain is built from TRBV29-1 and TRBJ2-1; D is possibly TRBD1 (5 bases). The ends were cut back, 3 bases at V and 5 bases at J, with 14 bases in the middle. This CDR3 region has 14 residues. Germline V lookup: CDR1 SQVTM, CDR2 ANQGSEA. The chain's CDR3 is CSVELGEYDNEQFF. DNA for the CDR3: TGCAGCGTTGAGCTAGGGGAATACGACAATGAGCAGTTCTTC.

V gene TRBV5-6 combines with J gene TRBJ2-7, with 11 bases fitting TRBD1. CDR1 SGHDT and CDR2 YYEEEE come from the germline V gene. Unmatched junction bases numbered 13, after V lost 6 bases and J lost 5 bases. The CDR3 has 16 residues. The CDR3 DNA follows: TGTGCCAGCACCCTTCCAGGACAGGGGGCTGTGGACGAGCAGTACTTC. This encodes CASTLPGQGAVDEQYF.

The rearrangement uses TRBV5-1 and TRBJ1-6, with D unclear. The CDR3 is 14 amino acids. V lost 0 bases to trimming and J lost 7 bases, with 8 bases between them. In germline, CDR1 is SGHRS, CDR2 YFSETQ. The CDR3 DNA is TGCGCCAGCAGCTTGGATTTTCGGAATTCACCCCTCCACTTT. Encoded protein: CASSLDFRNSPLHF.